This paragraph covers one T cell receptor beta chain sequence. The germline gives CDR1 SGHNT, CDR2 YENEEA. J lost 8 bases, V lost 5 bases, and 6 bases had no gene match. This CDR3 region has 15 residues. The sample comes from a study of blood T cell repertoires in COVID-19. For the study at large: Both acute and convalescent COVID-19 samples were obtained from the United States, Italy and Spain. Nucleic acid was either cDNA or gDNA, and it came from T cells, B-cell-depleted T cells, or PBMCs.

TCRdb's table, derived via immunoSEQ multiplex PCR, lists solely in-frame clones and lacks some. The sample lists tens of thousands of clones, about 91% occurring once. The sequence derives from a man in his sixties with acute or convalescent COVID-19. The chain is built from TRBV11-3 and TRBJ2-1, with 13 bases identical to TRBD2. The sample comprised peripheral blood. CDR3 loop: CASSTRTSGRYEQFF. The CDR3, as DNA: TGTGCCAGCAGCACAAGGACTAGCGGGAGATATGAGCAGTTCTTC.